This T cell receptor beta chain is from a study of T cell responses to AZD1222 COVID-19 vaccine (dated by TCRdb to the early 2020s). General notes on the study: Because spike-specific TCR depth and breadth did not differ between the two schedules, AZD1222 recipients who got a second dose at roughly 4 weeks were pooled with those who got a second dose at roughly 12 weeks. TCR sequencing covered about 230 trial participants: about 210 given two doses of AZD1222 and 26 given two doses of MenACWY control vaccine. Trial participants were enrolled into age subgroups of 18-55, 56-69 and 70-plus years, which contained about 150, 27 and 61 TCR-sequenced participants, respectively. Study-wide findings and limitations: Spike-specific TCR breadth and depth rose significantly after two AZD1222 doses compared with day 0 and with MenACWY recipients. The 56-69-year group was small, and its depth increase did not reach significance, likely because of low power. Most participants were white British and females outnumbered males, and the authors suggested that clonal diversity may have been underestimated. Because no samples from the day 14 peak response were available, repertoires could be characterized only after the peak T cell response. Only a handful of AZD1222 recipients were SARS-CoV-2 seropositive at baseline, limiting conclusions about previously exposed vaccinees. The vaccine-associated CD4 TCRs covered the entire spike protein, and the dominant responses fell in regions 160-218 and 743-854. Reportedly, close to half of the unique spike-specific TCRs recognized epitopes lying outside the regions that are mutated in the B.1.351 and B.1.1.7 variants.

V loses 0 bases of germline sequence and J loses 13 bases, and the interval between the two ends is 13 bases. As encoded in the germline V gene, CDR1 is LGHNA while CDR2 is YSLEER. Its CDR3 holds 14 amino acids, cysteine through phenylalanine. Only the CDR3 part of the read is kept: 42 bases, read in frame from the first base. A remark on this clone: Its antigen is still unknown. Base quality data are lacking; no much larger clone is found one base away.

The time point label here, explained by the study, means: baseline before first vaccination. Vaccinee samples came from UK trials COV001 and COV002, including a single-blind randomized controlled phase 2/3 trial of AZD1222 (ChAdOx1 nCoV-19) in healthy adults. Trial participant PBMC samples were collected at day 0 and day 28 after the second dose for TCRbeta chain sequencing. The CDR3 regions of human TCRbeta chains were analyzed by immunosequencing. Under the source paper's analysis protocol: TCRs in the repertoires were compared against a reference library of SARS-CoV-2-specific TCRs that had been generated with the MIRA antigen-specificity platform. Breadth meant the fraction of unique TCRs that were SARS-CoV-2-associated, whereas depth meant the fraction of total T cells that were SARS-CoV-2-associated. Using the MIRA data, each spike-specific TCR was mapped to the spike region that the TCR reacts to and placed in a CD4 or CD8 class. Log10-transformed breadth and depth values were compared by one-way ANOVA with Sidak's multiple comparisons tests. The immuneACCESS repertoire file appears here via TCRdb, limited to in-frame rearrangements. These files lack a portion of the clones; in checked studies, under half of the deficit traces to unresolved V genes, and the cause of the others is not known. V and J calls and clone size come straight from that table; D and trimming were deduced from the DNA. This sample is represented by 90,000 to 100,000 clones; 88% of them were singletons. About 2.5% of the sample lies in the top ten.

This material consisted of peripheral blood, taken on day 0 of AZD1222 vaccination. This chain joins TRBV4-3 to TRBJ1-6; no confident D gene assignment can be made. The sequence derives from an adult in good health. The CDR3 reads CASSQENSFWPLHF. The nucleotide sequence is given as TGCGCCAGCAGCCAAGAAAACAGTTTTTGGCCCCTCCACTTT.